This T cell receptor (beta chain) was profiled in a study of cytomegalovirus exposure and HLA in healthy donors. Across the study: There were 100 million to 130 million unique TCR beta sequences, drawn from 200 million or so T cells, in an earlier analysis. An early data release held some 85 million unique TCRs from HLA-typed donors.

Deletions cut 3 bases from V and 2 bases from J, with 4 bases between. The CDR3 spans 12 residues. CDR1 SEHNR and CDR2 FQNEAQ come from the germline V gene (reference sequence). A note on this clone: Its target is unknown.

In the PCR, 60 Vbeta and 13 Jbeta primers were used. Only in-frame clones appear in the TCRdb table, and some are missing; sequencing was by immunoSEQ multiplex PCR. This sample's clone table lists 25,000 to 40,000 clones. Study results and caveats: Apparent HLA restriction characterized most CMV-associated TCR beta chains in a later analysis.

The sequence was obtained from a middle-aged woman in good health and CMV-seropositive. The chain is built from TRBV7-9 and TRBJ1-1; D uncertain. Specimen: PBMCs. The CDR3 region is CASSFLNTEAFF. CDR3 sequence (DNA): TGTGCCAGCAGCTTCCTAAACACTGAAGCTTTCTTT. Based on the CDR3 plus reference TRBV7-9 and TRBJ1-1, the full variable domain is DTGVSQNPRHKITKRGQNVTFRCDPISEHNRLYWYRQTLGQGPEFLTYFQNEAQLEKSRLLSDRFSAERPKGSFSTLEIQRTEQGDSAMYLCASSFLNTEAFFGQGTRLTVV.